The present entry profiles one T cell receptor beta chain with its context. Its specificity is unknown. The source of the sample is a study of T cells expressing NK-cell markers. The wider study: Out of eight donors sequenced, seven tested HCMV-seropositive and the remaining one seronegative. Study results and caveats: The study did not resolve the HCMV specificity of expanded NKG2C+ T cell clones. There were several donors in whom these clonotypes also led the CD3+CD56-NKG2C+ fraction.

UMIs were included in TCR beta cDNA generated by 5'RACE template switching. TCRdb reanalyzed the 5' RACE reads, giving one entry per CDR3 protein sequence and no DNA. This sample's clone table lists 550,000 or so distinct CDR3 sequences. The CDR3 contains 17 residues. The chain combines TRBV12-3 or TRBV12-4 with TRBJ2-2; absent DNA, TCRdb's TRBD1 call cannot be checked. The receptor was derived from a man between 18 and 35 years old in good health. Sequenced: blood T cells: a sorted CD56 or NKG2C T cell subset, CD4+ or CD8+ T cells, or bulk PBMC T cells (not recorded which). The CDR3 region is CASSYDISSGAREELFF.